This T cell receptor beta chain stems from a study of blood T cell repertoires in COVID-19. Study at large: Both acute and convalescent COVID-19 samples were obtained from the United States, Italy and Spain. Sources were T cells, B-cell-depleted T cells, or PBMCs; the material itself was cDNA or gDNA.

The ends lost 5 bases at V and 12 bases at J; junction bases unmatched: 14. Per the germline V gene, CDR1 is SGHTA and CDR2 is FQGTGA. CDR3 length: 16 residues. Source study methods: Reference gene primers were amplified, and this amplification served to estimate nucleated cell counts. Method: immunoSEQ multiplex PCR; TCRdb's copy keeps in-frame clones and lacks some. The DNA gave D and trimming, while V, J and clone size come from that table. The table has approximately 240,000 clones, approximately 90% seen once. Assignments of participants to cohorts depended upon their own reported clinical history.

Sequenced input: PBMCs or T cells enriched from blood (not recorded which). The V gene is TRBV7-3, the J gene TRBJ2-1; 12 bases are shared with TRBD1. This sequence was found in a woman in her twenties or thirties with acute COVID-19. CDR3 sequence (DNA): TGTGCCAGCAGCCCGCAACCGGGACAGGGGGCAAGGGGGCAGTTCTTC. This sequence encodes CASSPQPGQGARGQFF.